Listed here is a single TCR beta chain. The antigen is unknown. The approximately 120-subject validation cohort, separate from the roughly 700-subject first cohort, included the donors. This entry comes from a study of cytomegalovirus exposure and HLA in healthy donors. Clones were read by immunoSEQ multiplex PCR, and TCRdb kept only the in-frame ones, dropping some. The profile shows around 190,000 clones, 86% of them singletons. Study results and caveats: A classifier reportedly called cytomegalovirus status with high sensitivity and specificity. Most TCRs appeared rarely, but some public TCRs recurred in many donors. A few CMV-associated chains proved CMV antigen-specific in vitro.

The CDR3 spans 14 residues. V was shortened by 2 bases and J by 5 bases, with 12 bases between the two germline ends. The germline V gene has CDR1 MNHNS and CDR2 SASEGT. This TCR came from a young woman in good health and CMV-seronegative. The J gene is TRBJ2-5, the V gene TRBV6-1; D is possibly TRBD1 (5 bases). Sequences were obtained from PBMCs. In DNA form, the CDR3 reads TGTGCCAGCAGTGAAACGTCAGGGTGGGAGACCCAGTACTTC. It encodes CASSETSGWETQYF.